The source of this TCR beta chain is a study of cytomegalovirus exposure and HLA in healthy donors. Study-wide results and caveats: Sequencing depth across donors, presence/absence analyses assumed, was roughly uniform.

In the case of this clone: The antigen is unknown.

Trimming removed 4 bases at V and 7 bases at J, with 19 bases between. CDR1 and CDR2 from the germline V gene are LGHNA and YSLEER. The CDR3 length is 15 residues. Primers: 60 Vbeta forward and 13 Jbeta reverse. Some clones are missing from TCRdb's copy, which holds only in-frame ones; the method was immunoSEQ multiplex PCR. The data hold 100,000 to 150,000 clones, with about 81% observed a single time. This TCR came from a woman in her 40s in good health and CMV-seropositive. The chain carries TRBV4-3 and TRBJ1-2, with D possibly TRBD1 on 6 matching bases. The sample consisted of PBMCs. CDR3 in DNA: TGCGCCAGCAGCCCGGGTAGTGGGGGCGGAGGTGGCTACACCTTC. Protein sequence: CASSPGSGGGGGYTF.